This T cell receptor (beta chain) originates from a study of shared clonotypes between healthy human individuals. As for the study in general: Researchers assigned three CD4 naive, three CD4 memory, two CD8 naive and one CD8 memory plate to each donor.

The data were produced by immunoSEQ multiplex PCR, yet TCRdb's version contains in-frame clones alone and is incomplete. There are about a million clones in the sample; roughly 72% occur only once, and about 1.5% lies in the top ten. The V gene end was trimmed by 5 bases and the J gene end by 4 bases; junction bases not matched to a gene: 9. CDR3 length: 15 residues. The germline V gene encodes CDR1 KGHSH and CDR2 LQKENI. The study's findings and limits: Estimated clonotype richness was generally higher in naive than memory subsets. Shared across four donors were 4% to 6% of the naive CD4 clonotypes.

Splitting of CD4+ cells produced CD45RA+ naive and CD45RA-negative memory subsets. With regard to this clone: The target antigen is unknown.

Input material: memory CD4+ T cells sorted from blood. Subset specified: CD45RA-negative fraction. This receptor was taken from a man between 18 and 29 years old in good health. The chain employs TRBV18 and TRBJ1-1; 8 bases are a match to TRBD1. Here the CDR3 DNA reads TGTGCCAGCTCAGATATGGACAGGGCGGGCACTGAAGCTTTCTTT. Translating gives CASSDMDRAGTEAFF.